A selection of T cell receptor beta chains follows, all from one sample in a study of blood T cells in healthy people across ages. TCRdb used MiXCR to reprocess the 5' RACE reads, holding one entry per CDR3 protein. The sample lists about 1.8 million distinct CDR3 sequences; about 50% were seen once. Sequencing input: blood. The receptor set was obtained from a woman aged 40 to 49 in good health. CDR3s include the opening cysteine and the closing phenylalanine or tryptophan. D genes are given only for firm matches. A row's size may be missing; if present it is once, few, many or a size class.

size: -; V: TRBV20-1; J: TRBJ1-2; D: -; DNA: TGCAGTGCTAGGGGGGCGGATGGTAACTATGGCTACACCTTC; CDR3: CSARGADGNYGYTF
size: many; V: TRBV4-2; J: TRBJ2-1; D: TRBD2; DNA: TGTGCCAGCAGGCATGAAGCGGGGGAGAACTACAATGAGCAGTTCTTC; CDR3: CASRHEAGENYNEQFF
size: few; V: TRBV27; J: TRBJ2-5; D: -; DNA: TGTGCCAGCACTCAATCAGTGAACGGGGTGGGGACCCAGTACTTC; CDR3: CASTQSVNGVGTQYF
size: few; V: TRBV5-1; J: TRBJ2-1; D: -; DNA: TGCGCCAGCAGCGTGAACACAAACAATGAGCAGTTCTTC; CDR3: CASSVNTNNEQFF
size: -; V: TRBV27; J: TRBJ2-7; D: -; DNA: TGTGCCCGCAGTTTTAGTGTTAGCAACGAGCAGTACTTC; CDR3: CARSFSVSNEQYF
size: -; V: TRBV15; J: TRBJ1-1; D: -; DNA: TGTGCCACCAGCAGAGGGGATAATAAAGCTTTCTTT; CDR3: CATSRGDNKAFF
size: few; V: TRBV20-1; J: TRBJ2-5; D: TRBD2; DNA: TGCAGTCGACATTCTAGCGGGGGGGGAGAGACCCAGTACTTC; CDR3: CSRHSSGGGETQYF
size: -; V: TRBV28; J: TRBJ1-1; D: -; DNA: TGTGCCAGCCACCCAGTAGTGAACACTGAAGCTTTCTTT; CDR3: CASHPVVNTEAFF
size: few; V: TRBV29-1; J: TRBJ2-3; D: -; DNA: TGCAGCGTCCGACTACGACAGGGCACAGATACGCAGTATTTT; CDR3: CSVRLRQGTDTQYF
size: few; V: TRBV29-1; J: TRBJ2-7; D: -; DNA: TGCAGCGCCCTGAGGGGCTACGAGCAGTACTTC; CDR3: CSALRGYEQYF
size: -; V: TRBV29-1; J: TRBJ1-1; D: -; DNA: TGCAGCTTTCCTGGTGGGGGGCGGAACACTGAAGCTTTCTTT; CDR3: CSFPGGGRNTEAFF
size: once; V: TRBV12-3/TRBV12-4; J: TRBJ1-4; D: -; DNA: TGTGCCAGCAGATCCCGATTGCAACTGTTTTTT; CDR3: CASRSRLQLFF
size: once; V: TRBV12-3/TRBV12-4; J: TRBJ2-5; D: -; DNA: TGTGCCAGCAGTGCAGAAGGAAGGTCTTACAATGAGCAGTACTTC; CDR3: CASSAEGRSYNEQYF
size: -; V: TRBV12-3/TRBV12-4; J: TRBJ2-1; D: TRBD2; DNA: TGTGCCAGCAGTCCCCCAGCGGGGGGGTCCTACAATGAGCAGTTCTTC; CDR3: CASSPPAGGSYNEQFF
size: few; V: TRBV20-1; J: TRBJ2-5; D: -; DNA: TGCAGTGCTAGAAGCGGGTACCAAGAGACCCAGTACTTC; CDR3: CSARSGYQETQYF
size: -; V: TRBV6-5; J: TRBJ2-5; D: TRBD2; DNA: TGTGCCAGCAGTTACTCGTCTAGCGGGGCCCAAGAGACCCAGTACTTC; CDR3: CASSYSSSGAQETQYF
size: few; V: TRBV20-1; J: TRBJ1-4; D: -; DNA: TGCAGTGCTAGAGCCGGGACGTCCGCAACTAATGAAAAACTGTTTTTT; CDR3: CSARAGTSATNEKLFF
size: -; V: TRBV7-2; J: TRBJ2-3; D: TRBD2; DNA: TGTGCCAGCAGCTTATTCCAGCGGGGGGTACGTTATTCTAGCACAGATACGCAGTATTTT; CDR3: CASSLFQRGVRYSSTDTQYF
size: few; V: TRBV7-2; J: TRBJ2-1; D: TRBD2; DNA: TGTGCCAGCAGCTTAGGGGGGGGGGTTTGGGAGCAGTTCTTC; CDR3: CASSLGGGVWEQFF
size: few; V: TRBV27; J: TRBJ2-3; D: -; DNA: TGTGCCAGCAGTTTATCATGGCGGACAACAAGCACAGATACGCAGTATTTT; CDR3: CASSLSWRTTSTDTQYF
size: -; V: TRBV19; J: TRBJ2-7; D: -; DNA: TGTGCCAGCAACCGGGACATAAGCTCCTACGAGCAGTACTTC; CDR3: CASNRDISSYEQYF
size: few; V: TRBV20-1; J: TRBJ2-1; D: TRBD2; DNA: TGCAGTGCTGCGGACATAGCGGGGGGGTACAATGAGCAGTTCTTC; CDR3: CSAADIAGGYNEQFF
size: -; V: TRBV7-9; J: TRBJ2-1; D: TRBD1; DNA: TGTACCAGCAGCTTAGGACAGGGGGTACATGAGCAGTTCTTC; CDR3: CTSSLGQGVHEQFF
size: few; V: TRBV20-1; J: TRBJ2-3; D: -; DNA: TGCAGTGCTAGAGAGAAGGGAAATACGCAGTATTTT; CDR3: CSAREKGNTQYF
size: -; V: TRBV12-3/TRBV12-4; J: TRBJ1-2; D: TRBD1; DNA: TGTGCCAGCAGACAGGACAGGGCCTATGGCTACACCTTC; CDR3: CASRQDRAYGYTF
size: -; V: TRBV7-9; J: TRBJ2-1; D: -; DNA: TGTGCCAGCATCACGACAGGGAGGAATGAGCAGTTCTTC; CDR3: CASITTGRNEQFF
size: -; V: TRBV5-5; J: TRBJ1-2; D: -; DNA: TGTGCCAGCAGCTTGGACCCCTTATCGCTGGCTGGCTACACCTTC; CDR3: CASSLDPLSLAGYTF
size: few; V: TRBV28; J: TRBJ2-7; D: TRBD1; DNA: TGTGCCAGCAGCCCCTTGGGGACAGAGATATACGAGCAGTACTTC; CDR3: CASSPLGTEIYEQYF
size: -; V: TRBV7-4; J: TRBJ2-7; D: TRBD1; DNA: TGTGCCAGCAGCCAAACAGGGGGCAGGAACGAGCAGTACTTC; CDR3: CASSQTGGRNEQYF
size: few; V: TRBV6-6; J: TRBJ2-7; D: TRBD1; DNA: TGTGCCAGCACCTTGGTATCGGGACAGGCCGGCTACGAGCAGTACTTC; CDR3: CASTLVSGQAGYEQYF
size: -; V: TRBV27; J: TRBJ1-5; D: -; DNA: TGTGCCAGCAGTTTGGGAGGGTCGGTACAGCCCCAGCATTTT; CDR3: CASSLGGSVQPQHF
size: once; V: TRBV7-6; J: TRBJ2-7; D: TRBD1; DNA: TGTGCCAGCAGCCTACAGGGGGCATCGGACGGCGAGCAGTACTTC; CDR3: CASSLQGASDGEQYF
size: few; V: TRBV24-1; J: TRBJ2-3; D: -; DNA: TGTGCCACCAGTGACCAGAAGGGCCAGGGCGGAACAGATACGCAGTATTTT; CDR3: CATSDQKGQGGTDTQYF
size: few; V: TRBV2; J: TRBJ1-5; D: -; DNA: TGTGCCAGCAGTGTGGGCCGGGTCAATCAGCCCCAGCATTTT; CDR3: CASSVGRVNQPQHF
size: many; V: TRBV6-2/TRBV6-3; J: TRBJ2-5; D: -; DNA: TGTGCCAGCAGTTACTACCAGAAAGAGACCCAGTACTTC; CDR3: CASSYYQKETQYF
size: once; V: TRBV6-1; J: TRBJ2-3; D: -; DNA: TGTGCCAGCAGTGAAGGAAGGGCGGGGACGCAGTATTTT; CDR3: CASSEGRAGTQYF
size: -; V: TRBV7-2; J: TRBJ2-4; D: -; DNA: TGTGCCAGCAGCGAAAGAAACATTCAGTACTTC; CDR3: CASSERNIQYF
size: -; V: TRBV12-3/TRBV12-4; J: TRBJ1-6; D: -; DNA: TGTGCCAGCAGTTTTTGGGAGGGATCACCCCTCCACTTT; CDR3: CASSFWEGSPLHF
size: -; V: TRBV5-1; J: TRBJ2-1; D: -; DNA: TGCGTCAGCTCCGAGAGTGCACCTGAGCAGTTCTTC; CDR3: CVSSESAPEQFF
size: -; V: TRBV12-3/TRBV12-4; J: TRBJ1-6; D: TRBD1; DNA: TGTGCCAGCCGCCGGGACAGGGCACCCCTCCACTTT; CDR3: CASRRDRAPLHF
size: -; V: TRBV7-2; J: TRBJ2-3; D: -; DNA: TGTGCCAGCAGCTTAAGTAATGAAGATACGCAGTATTTT; CDR3: CASSLSNEDTQYF
size: -; V: TRBV4-1; J: TRBJ2-1; D: -; DNA: TGCGCCAGCAGCCAAGATCCGAGCGGCAGCTCCTACAATGAGCAGTTCTTC; CDR3: CASSQDPSGSSYNEQFF
size: -; V: TRBV2; J: TRBJ2-7; D: -; DNA: TGTGCCAGCAGTCAAGACAAATTATTCTCCTACGAGCAGTACTTC; CDR3: CASSQDKLFSYEQYF
size: once; V: TRBV4-3; J: TRBJ2-1; D: -; DNA: TGCGCCAGCAGCCAAGCCGGGTCGTTGGCCTACAATGAGCAGTTCTTC; CDR3: CASSQAGSLAYNEQFF
size: -; V: TRBV20-1; J: TRBJ1-2; D: TRBD1; DNA: TGCAGTGCTCCCCTACAGGGACAGGGAGGGGATGGCTACACCTTC; CDR3: CSAPLQGQGGDGYTF
size: -; V: TRBV7-2; J: TRBJ2-5; D: TRBD1; DNA: TGTGCCAGCAGCTTAGTACGGACAGGGCAGAGGGAGACCCAGTACTTC; CDR3: CASSLVRTGQRETQYF
size: -; V: TRBV7-8; J: TRBJ2-1; D: -; DNA: TGTGCCAGCAGCTTATGTGTTCGTCTAGTAGGTGACTGTGAGCAGTTCTTC; CDR3: CASSLCVRLVGDCEQFF
size: few; V: TRBV10-2; J: TRBJ2-7; D: -; DNA: TGCGCCAGCAGTTACCCCCCGGGTTCGGGGGCGTGGGAGCAGTACTTC; CDR3: CASSYPPGSGAWEQYF
size: many; V: TRBV12-3/TRBV12-4; J: TRBJ1-6; D: -; DNA: TGTGCCAGCAGTCCGGATCGGTATAATTCACCCCTCCACTTT; CDR3: CASSPDRYNSPLHF
size: -; V: TRBV28; J: TRBJ2-1; D: -; DNA: TGTGCCAGCAGTTTACTGGGGTTCCCCTACGAGCAGTTCTTC; CDR3: CASSLLGFPYEQFF
size: -; V: TRBV15; J: TRBJ2-5; D: -; DNA: TGTGCCACCAGCCGGGACGAGACCCAGTACTTC; CDR3: CATSRDETQYF
size: -; V: TRBV12-3/TRBV12-4; J: TRBJ2-7; D: -; DNA: TGTGCCAGCAGTTTATTGGCTGGGAGCCACGAGCAGTACTTC; CDR3: CASSLLAGSHEQYF
size: -; V: TRBV28; J: TRBJ1-1; D: TRBD1; DNA: TGTGCCAGCAGCCGTCCCGGGACAGGGAACACTGAAGCTTTCTTT; CDR3: CASSRPGTGNTEAFF
size: -; V: TRBV29-1; J: TRBJ2-1; D: TRBD1; DNA: TGCAGCGTTGACCTACCGGACAGGGGTAATGAGCAGTTCTTC; CDR3: CSVDLPDRGNEQFF
size: -; V: TRBV7-9; J: TRBJ2-3; D: -; DNA: TGTGCCAGCAGCACAGGGATCACAGATACGCAGTATTTT; CDR3: CASSTGITDTQYF
size: -; V: TRBV7-9; J: TRBJ1-4; D: -; DNA: TGTGCCAGCAGCGCTAGTTCTACTAATGAAAAACTGTTTTTT; CDR3: CASSASSTNEKLFF
size: -; V: TRBV5-1; J: TRBJ2-6; D: -; DNA: TGCGCCAGCAGCTGGGAATTAAGAAAGACAGGTGCCCTTCCAAATGGGGCCAACGTCCTGACTTTC; CDR3: CASSWELRKTGALPNGANVLTF
size: -; V: TRBV10-1; J: TRBJ2-3; D: TRBD2; DNA: TGCGCCAGCAGTGAACCAGGGAGGGTCGGCACAGATACGCAGTATTTT; CDR3: CASSEPGRVGTDTQYF
size: -; V: TRBV20-1; J: TRBJ1-2; D: TRBD1; DNA: TGCAGTGCTAGGGACCGGACAGGGAGCAATGGCTACACCTTC; CDR3: CSARDRTGSNGYTF